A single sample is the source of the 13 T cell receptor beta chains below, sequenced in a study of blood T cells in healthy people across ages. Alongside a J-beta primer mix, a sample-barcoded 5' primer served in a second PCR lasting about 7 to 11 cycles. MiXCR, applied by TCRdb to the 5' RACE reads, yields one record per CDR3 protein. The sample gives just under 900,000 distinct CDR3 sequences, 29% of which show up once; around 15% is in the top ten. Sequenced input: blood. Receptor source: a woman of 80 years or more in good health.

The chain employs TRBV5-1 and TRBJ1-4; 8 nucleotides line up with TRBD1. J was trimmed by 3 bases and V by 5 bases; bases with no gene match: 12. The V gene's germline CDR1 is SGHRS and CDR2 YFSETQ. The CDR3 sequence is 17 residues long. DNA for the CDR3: TGCGCCAGCAGTTCTGGACAGGGTGCGGGGGCTAATGAAAAACTGTTTTTT. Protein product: CASSSGQGAGANEKLFF. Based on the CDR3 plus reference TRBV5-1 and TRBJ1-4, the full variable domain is KAGVTQTPRYLIKTRGQQVTLSCSPISGHRSVSWYQQTPGQGLQFLFEYFSETQRNKGNFPGRFSGRQFSNSRSEMNVSTLELGDSALYLCASSSGQGAGANEKLFFGSGTQLSVL.

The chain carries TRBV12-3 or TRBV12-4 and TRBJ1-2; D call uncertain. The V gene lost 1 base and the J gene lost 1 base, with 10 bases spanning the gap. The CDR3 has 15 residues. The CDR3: CASSLVAAFNYGYTF. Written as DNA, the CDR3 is TGTGCCAGCAGTTTAGTGGCAGCCTTTAACTATGGCTACACCTTC.

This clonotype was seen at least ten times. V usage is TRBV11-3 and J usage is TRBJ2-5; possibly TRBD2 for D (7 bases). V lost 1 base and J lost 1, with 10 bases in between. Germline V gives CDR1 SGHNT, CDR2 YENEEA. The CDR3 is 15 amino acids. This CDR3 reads CASSLAAGAQETQYF. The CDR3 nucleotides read TGTGCCAGCAGCTTAGCGGCGGGGGCCCAAGAGACCCAGTACTTC.

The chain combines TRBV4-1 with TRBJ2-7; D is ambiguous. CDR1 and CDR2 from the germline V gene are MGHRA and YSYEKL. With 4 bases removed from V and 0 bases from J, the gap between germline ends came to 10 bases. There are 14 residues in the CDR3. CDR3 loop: CASSPSSSSYEQYF. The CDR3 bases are TGCGCCAGCAGCCCCTCCTCCAGCTCCTACGAGCAGTACTTC.

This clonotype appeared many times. The CDR3 protein is CSATGLAGVWETQYF. The CDR3 DNA follows: TGCAGTGCTACGGGACTAGCGGGGGTGTGGGAGACCCAGTACTTC. V and J are TRBV20-1 and TRBJ2-5; 14 positions agree with TRBD2. The CDR3 loop spans 15 amino acids. V trimming: 4 bases; J trimming: 5 bases; junction bases outside the gene matches: 6. Germline assignment: CDR1 DFQATT and CDR2 SNEGSKA (reference sequence).

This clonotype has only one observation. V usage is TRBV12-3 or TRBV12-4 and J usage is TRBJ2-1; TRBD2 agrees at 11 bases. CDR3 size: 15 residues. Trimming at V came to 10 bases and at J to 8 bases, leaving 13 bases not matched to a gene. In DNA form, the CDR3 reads TGTGCCACCATAAAAACTAGCGGGAGAGCCGATGAGCAGTTCTTC. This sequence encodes CATIKTSGRADEQFF.

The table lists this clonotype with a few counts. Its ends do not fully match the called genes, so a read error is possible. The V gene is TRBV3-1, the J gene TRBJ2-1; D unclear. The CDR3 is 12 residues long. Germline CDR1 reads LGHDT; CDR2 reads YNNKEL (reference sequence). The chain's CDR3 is CTSSQVDNEQFF. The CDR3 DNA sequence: TGTACCAGCAGCCAAGTAGATAATGAGCAGTTCTTC.

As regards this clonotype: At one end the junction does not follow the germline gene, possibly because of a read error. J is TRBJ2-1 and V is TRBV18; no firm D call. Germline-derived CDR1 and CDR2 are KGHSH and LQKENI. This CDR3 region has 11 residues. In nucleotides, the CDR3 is TGTGCCAGCTCACCGTACAATGATCAGTTCTTC. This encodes CASSPYNDQFF.

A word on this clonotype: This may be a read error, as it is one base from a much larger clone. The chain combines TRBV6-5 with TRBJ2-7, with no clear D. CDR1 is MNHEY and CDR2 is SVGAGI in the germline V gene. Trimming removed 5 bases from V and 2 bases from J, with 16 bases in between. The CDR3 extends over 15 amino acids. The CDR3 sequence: CASSPGHTSPYEQYF. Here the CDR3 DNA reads TGTGCCAGCAGTCCCGGTCATACAAGCCCCTACGAGCAGTACTTC.

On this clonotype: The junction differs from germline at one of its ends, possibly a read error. The CDR3 nucleotides read TGTGCCAGCCCACCACTAGGCCGGGAGACCCAGTACTTC. This codes for CASPPLGRETQYF. The gene calls are TRBV18 and TRBJ2-5; perhaps TRBD2 as D (5 bases). The CDR3 spans 13 residues. The germline V gene encodes CDR1 KGHSH and CDR2 LQKENI.

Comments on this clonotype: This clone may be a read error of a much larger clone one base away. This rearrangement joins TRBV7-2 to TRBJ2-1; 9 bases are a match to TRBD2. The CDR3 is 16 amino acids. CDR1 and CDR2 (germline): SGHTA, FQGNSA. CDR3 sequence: CANSLLGLAGYNEQFF. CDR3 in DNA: TGTGCCAACAGCTTATTAGGGCTAGCGGGGTACAATGAGCAGTTCTTC.

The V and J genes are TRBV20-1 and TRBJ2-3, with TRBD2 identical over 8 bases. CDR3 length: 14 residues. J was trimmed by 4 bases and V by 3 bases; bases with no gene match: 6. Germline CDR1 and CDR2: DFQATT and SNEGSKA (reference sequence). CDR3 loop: CSASGGGRSDTQYF. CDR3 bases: TGCAGTGCTAGTGGCGGGGGGCGGTCAGATACGCAGTATTTT.

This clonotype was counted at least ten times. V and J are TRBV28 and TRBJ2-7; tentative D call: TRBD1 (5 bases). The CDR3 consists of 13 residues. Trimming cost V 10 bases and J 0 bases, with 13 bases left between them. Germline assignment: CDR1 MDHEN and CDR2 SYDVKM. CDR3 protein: CATETVSSYEQYF. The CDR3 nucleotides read TGTGCCACCGAGACAGTGAGCTCCTACGAGCAGTACTTC.